This T cell receptor beta chain originates from a study of blood T cell repertoires in COVID-19. The wider study: Sites in the United States, Italy and Spain provided acute and convalescent COVID-19 samples.

J was trimmed by 0 bases and V by 1 base; bases with no gene match: 14. Germline V gene data show CDR1 as MDHEN and CDR2 as SYDVKM. This CDR3 has 20 amino acids. TCRdb's table, derived via immunoSEQ multiplex PCR, lists solely in-frame clones and lacks some. The sample lists 230,000 or so clones, about 91% seen once, with roughly 5% in the top ten. The sequenced sample consisted of peripheral blood. The V call is TRBV28, the J call TRBJ1-1; TRBD1 matches 10 bases. The origin of this receptor is a woman aged 40 to 50 who had recovered from COVID-19. The CDR3 protein is CASSLSSWWGTGEMNTEAFF. The CDR3 DNA reads as TGTGCCAGCAGTTTATCGTCTTGGTGGGGGACAGGGGAGATGAACACTGAAGCTTTCTTT.